What follows describes a single T cell receptor beta chain. Germline V gene sequence: CDR1 MGHRA, CDR2 YSYEKL. The CDR3 is 14 amino acids. V lost 6 bases and J lost 0; bases outside the gene matches: 4. This sample is drawn from a study of T cell changes during pregnancy in multiple sclerosis. Profiled with immunoSEQ multiplex PCR; TCRdb holds only in-frame clones, not every one. The table shows tens of thousands of clones, with roughly 93% occurring only once. This TCR derives from a female donor with multiple sclerosis, enrolled in a pregnancy study. The chain links TRBV4-1 to TRBJ1-1; 7 positions match TRBD1. The sequencing here drew on peripheral blood, taken in the third trimester of pregnancy. CDR3 DNA sequence: TGCGCCAGCAGGCCGGGACAGATGAACACTGAAGCTTTCTTT. It encodes CASRPGQMNTEAFF.